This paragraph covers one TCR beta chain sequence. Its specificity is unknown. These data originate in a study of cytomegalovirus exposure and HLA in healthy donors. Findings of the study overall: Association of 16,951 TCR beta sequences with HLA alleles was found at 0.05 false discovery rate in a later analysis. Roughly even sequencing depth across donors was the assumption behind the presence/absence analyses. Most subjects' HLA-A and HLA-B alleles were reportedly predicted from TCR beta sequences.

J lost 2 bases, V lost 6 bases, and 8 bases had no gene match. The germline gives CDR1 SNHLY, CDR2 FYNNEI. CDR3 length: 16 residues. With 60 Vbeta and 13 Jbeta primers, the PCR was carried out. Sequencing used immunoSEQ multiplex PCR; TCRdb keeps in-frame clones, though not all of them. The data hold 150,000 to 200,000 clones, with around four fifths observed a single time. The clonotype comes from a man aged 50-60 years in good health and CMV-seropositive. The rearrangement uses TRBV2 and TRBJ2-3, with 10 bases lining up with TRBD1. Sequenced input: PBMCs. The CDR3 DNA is TGTGCCAGCAGAATCCCCGGGACAGGGGTCACAGATACGCAGTATTTT. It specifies CASRIPGTGVTDTQYF.